This T cell receptor (beta chain) appears in the sequencing data of a study of blood T cells in healthy people across ages. Findings and caveats of the study: Researchers judged that diversity estimates from one million T cells fell short of true values.

Looked up from germline, CDR1 is MDHEN and CDR2 is SYDVKM. CDR3 length: 14 residues. V lost 2 bases and J 13 bases, leaving 18 bases between the germline ends. Notes on this clonotype: The target antigen is unknown.

Together with a sample-barcoded 5' primer, a J-beta primer mix was included in a second PCR lasting about 6 to 11 cycles. From the 5' RACE reads, TCRdb called clonotypes with MiXCR, one entry per CDR3 protein. The sample yields around 1,500,000 distinct CDR3 sequences, approximately 40% seen once. Per-sample yields of isolated PBMCs were at least 6.5 million. Extraction yielded at least 5 micrograms of total RNA per sample. The V and J genes are TRBV28 and TRBJ2-4, with D possibly being TRBD1 (6 bases). The clonotype comes from a woman aged 18-29 years in good health. Sequenced sample: blood. The CDR3 DNA follows: TGTGCCAGCAGTTTAGACCCAGGGGTAAGGGAGCAGTACTTC. Encoded protein: CASSLDPGVREQYF.